These T cell receptor beta chains were read from a single sample in a study of identical twins. TCRdb itself ran the 5' RACE reads through MiXCR, one entry per CDR3 protein. The sample has 540,000 or so distinct CDR3 sequences, approximately 20% seen once. This sample was also put to use in a study of yellow fever vaccine responses in identical twins.

What was sequenced was CD4+ T cells sorted from blood. Receptors originate from a woman aged 18-35 years in good health. The CDR3 runs from the conserved cysteine through the conserved F or W. Fields, in order: CDR3 protein, CDR3 DNA, D gene, clone size, V gene, J gene. D genes are given only for firm matches. Not every row has a clone size; where given, it reads once, few, many or a size class.

CASSLNGLDTQYF	TGTGCCAGCAGTTTAAACGGGTTAGATACGCAGTATTTT	.	.	TRBV12-3/TRBV12-4	TRBJ2-3
CASSQELIGAWERVGELFF	TGTGCCAGCAGCCAAGAGCTGATCGGTGCGTGGGAGAGGGTCGGGGAGCTGTTTTTT	.	.	TRBV4-2	TRBJ2-2
CASSSTSTNEKLFF	TGTGCCAGCTCATCGACTTCAACTAATGAAAAACTGTTTTTT	.	few	TRBV18	TRBJ1-4
CASRQGLGSTQYF	TGTGCCAGCAGACAAGGACTCGGATCGACCCAGTACTTC	.	.	TRBV6-1	TRBJ2-5
CASAAGETQYF	TGTGCCAGCGCTGCTGGAGAGACCCAGTACTTC	.	many	TRBV12-3/TRBV12-4	TRBJ2-5
CAISPTLAGVRELFF	TGTGCCATCAGCCCAACCCTAGCGGGGGTGCGGGAGCTGTTTTTT	TRBD2	few	TRBV10-3	TRBJ2-2
CASSSVAGGRETQYF	TGTGCCAGCAGCTCGGTAGCGGGGGGGCGAGAGACCCAGTACTTC	TRBD2	.	TRBV7-6	TRBJ2-5
CASSLGGGAAYDTQYF	TGTGCCAGCAGTTTGGGCGGGGGGGCCGCGTACGATACGCAGTATTTT	TRBD2	few	TRBV28	TRBJ2-3
CASSQDRGRGLYNQPQHF	TGTGCCAGCAGCCAAGATCGGGGCAGGGGGCTATACAATCAGCCCCAGCATTTT	TRBD1	.	TRBV3-1	TRBJ1-5
CASSYGAGGLDTGELFF	TGTGCCAGCAGTTACGGGGCGGGGGGCTTGGACACCGGGGAGCTGTTTTTT	TRBD2	few	TRBV12-3/TRBV12-4	TRBJ2-2
CASSYSRPGANPLNTEAFF	TGTGCCAGCAGTTACTCCCGCCCGGGCGCTAACCCTTTGAACACTGAAGCTTTCTTT	.	few	TRBV6-5	TRBJ1-1
CASSYRTPAGGYTF	TGTGCCAGCAGTTACCGGACACCGGCGGGTGGCTACACCTTC	.	.	TRBV6-5	TRBJ1-2
CASSLLSGGPLLNEQFF	TGTGCCAGCAGCTTATTATCCGGGGGGCCCCTTTTAAATGAGCAGTTCTTC	.	.	TRBV7-8	TRBJ2-1
CASSLEGVQPQHF	TGCGCCAGCAGCTTGGAGGGAGTTCAGCCCCAGCATTTT	.	.	TRBV5-1	TRBJ1-5
CASSLGHTGELFF	TGTGCCAGCAGCTTAGGACATACCGGGGAGCTGTTTTTT	.	few	TRBV7-2	TRBJ2-2
CASSSSTGTNEKLFF	TGCGCCAGCAGCTCGTCGACCGGGACTAATGAAAAACTGTTTTTT	.	.	TRBV5-1	TRBJ1-4
CASRRDSRPGNTIYF	TGTGCCAGCCGACGGGACAGTCGGCCTGGAAACACCATATATTTT	TRBD1	.	TRBV6-1	TRBJ1-3
CASSLIPPSPTHNEQFF	TGTGCCAGCAGCTTGATACCCCCCTCCCCCACACACAATGAGCAGTTCTTC	.	.	TRBV7-6	TRBJ2-1
CSARREGNNEQFF	TGCAGTGCGCGGCGGGAGGGGAACAATGAGCAGTTCTTC	TRBD2	.	TRBV20-1	TRBJ2-1
CASSLASSGGTNTGELFF	TGCGCCAGCAGCTTGGCCTCTAGCGGGGGAACGAACACCGGGGAGCTGTTTTTT	TRBD2	.	TRBV5-1	TRBJ2-2
CASAGTSGITSTDTQYF	TGTGCCAGCGCCGGGACTAGCGGGATAACTAGCACAGATACGCAGTATTTT	TRBD2	few	TRBV2	TRBJ2-3
CSARPRELSTYNEQFF	TGCAGTGCTAGACCCAGGGAGCTTTCGACTTACAATGAGCAGTTCTTC	.	.	TRBV20-1	TRBJ2-1
CASSYVMGLLNTEAFF	TGTGCCAGCAGTTATGTTATGGGCCTACTGAACACTGAAGCTTTCTTT	.	.	TRBV6-2/TRBV6-3	TRBJ1-1
CASSAGTGSTPQHF	TGTGCCAGCAGCGCCGGGACAGGGTCAACGCCCCAGCATTTT	TRBD1	.	TRBV7-6	TRBJ1-5
CASSYSTGAETQYF	TGTGCCAGCAGTTACTCGACAGGGGCAGAGACCCAGTACTTC	TRBD1	few	TRBV6-5	TRBJ2-5
CASVGGGTYEQYF	TGTGCCAGCGTCGGGGGAGGAACCTACGAGCAGTACTTC	.	few	TRBV28	TRBJ2-7
CASSLEQGIGSPLHF	TGTGCCAGCAGTTTGGAACAGGGAATCGGTTCACCCCTCCACTTT	.	few	TRBV12-3/TRBV12-4	TRBJ1-6
CAVRGRESQPQHF	TGTGCCGTTAGGGGCAGGGAGTCTCAGCCCCAGCATTTT	.	many	TRBV6-6	TRBJ1-5
CASSQVPASGRVNEQFF	TGTGCCAGCAGCCAAGTACCGGCTAGCGGGAGGGTCAATGAGCAGTTCTTC	TRBD2	.	TRBV3-1	TRBJ2-1
CAIRKEQGYGYTF	TGTGCCATCAGAAAGGAACAGGGGTATGGCTACACCTTC	TRBD1	few	TRBV10-3	TRBJ1-2
CASSSIILGGSNGELFF	TGTGCCAGCAGTTCTATTATTTTGGGGGGTTCTAACGGGGAGCTGTTTTTT	.	.	TRBV28	TRBJ2-2
CASSIWTGRNEKLFF	TGTGCCAGCAGTATTTGGACAGGGCGGAATGAAAAACTGTTTTTT	TRBD1	.	TRBV12-3/TRBV12-4	TRBJ1-4
CASSVARTENSPLHF	TGTGCCAGCAGCGTAGCCAGGACAGAAAATTCACCCCTCCACTTT	.	.	TRBV9	TRBJ1-6
CASSPSNGLAGELFF	TGTGCCAGCTCACCTTCTAACGGGCTGGCCGGGGAGCTGTTTTTT	.	.	TRBV18	TRBJ2-2
CASSLAGRASGIYNEQFF	TGTGCCAGCAGCTTAGCGGGCCGGGCTAGCGGGATTTACAATGAGCAGTTCTTC	TRBD2	few	TRBV11-1	TRBJ2-1
CSASGDEQYF	TGCAGTGCGAGTGGGGACGAGCAGTACTTC	.	few	TRBV20-1	TRBJ2-7
CASSLGELGSPLHF	TGCGCCAGCAGCTTGGGGGAGCTCGGTTCACCCCTCCACTTT	.	.	TRBV5-1	TRBJ1-6
CSAPFAGRETQYF	TGCAGTGCTCCGTTTGCGGGCCGGGAGACCCAGTACTTC	.	.	TRBV20-1	TRBJ2-5